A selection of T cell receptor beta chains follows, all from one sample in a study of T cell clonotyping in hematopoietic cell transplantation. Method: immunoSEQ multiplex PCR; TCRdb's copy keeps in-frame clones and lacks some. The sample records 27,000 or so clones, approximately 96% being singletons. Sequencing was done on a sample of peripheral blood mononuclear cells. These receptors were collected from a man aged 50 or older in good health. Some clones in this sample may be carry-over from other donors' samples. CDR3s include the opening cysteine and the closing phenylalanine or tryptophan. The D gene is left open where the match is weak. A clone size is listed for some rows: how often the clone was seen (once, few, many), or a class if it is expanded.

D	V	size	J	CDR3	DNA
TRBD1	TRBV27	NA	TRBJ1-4	CASSKIQGSNEKLFF	TGTGCCAGCAGTAAAATACAGGGGAGTAATGAAAAACTGTTTTTT
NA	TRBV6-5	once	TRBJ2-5	CASRRQVQETQYF	TGTGCCAGCAGAAGACAGGTTCAAGAGACCCAGTACTTC
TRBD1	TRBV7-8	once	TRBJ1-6	CASSTPGQSYNSPLHF	TGTGCCAGCAGCACCCCGGGACAGAGCTATAATTCACCCCTCCACTTT
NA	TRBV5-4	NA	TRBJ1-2	CASSSPGPPAEGYTF	TGTGCCAGCAGTTCTCCGGGACCCCCGGCGGAAGGCTACACCTTC
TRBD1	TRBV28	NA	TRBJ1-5	CASISQGGGLGYNQPQHF	TGTGCCAGCATCTCCCAGGGGGGGGGCTTAGGATACAATCAGCCCCAGCATTTT
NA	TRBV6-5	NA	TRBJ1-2	CASSPNRLNGYTF	TGTGCCAGCAGCCCCAACAGATTGAACGGCTACACCTTC
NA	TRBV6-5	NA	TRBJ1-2	CASSYSVLFGYTF	TGTGCCAGCAGTTACTCGGTACTATTTGGCTACACCTTC
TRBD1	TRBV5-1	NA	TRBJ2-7	CASSLPGQGRFSYEQYF	TGCGCCAGCAGCTTGCCGGGACAGGGACGATTCTCCTACGAGCAGTACTTC
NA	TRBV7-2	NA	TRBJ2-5	CASSHDSQETQYF	TGTGCCAGCAGCCATGACAGCCAAGAGACCCAGTACTTC
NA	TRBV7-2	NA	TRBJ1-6	CASSFFGVGDNSPLHF	TGTGCCAGCAGCTTTTTCGGCGTGGGGGATAATTCACCCCTCCACTTT
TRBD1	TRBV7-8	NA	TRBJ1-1	CASSFQGALYTEAFF	TGTGCCAGCAGCTTCCAGGGGGCATTGTACACTGAAGCTTTCTTT
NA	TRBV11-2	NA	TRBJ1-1	CASSLGPTGEVGFF	TGTGCCAGCAGCTTAGGTCCGACAGGTGAAGTAGGGTTCTTT
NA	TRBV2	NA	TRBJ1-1	CASSLTGGTEAFF	TGTGCCAGCAGCCTGACAGGAGGCACTGAAGCTTTCTTT
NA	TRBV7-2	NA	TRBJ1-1	CASSAYQGESEAFF	TGTGCCAGCAGCGCCTATCAGGGAGAGTCTGAAGCTTTCTTT
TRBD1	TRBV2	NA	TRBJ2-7	CASRRGTGVEQYF	TGTGCCAGCAGAAGAGGAACAGGGGTCGAGCAGTACTTC
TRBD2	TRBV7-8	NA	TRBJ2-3	CASSLVFRRSWGEGDTQYF	TGTGCCAGCAGCTTAGTATTCCGTCGGTCCTGGGGGGAGGGAGATACGCAGTATTTT
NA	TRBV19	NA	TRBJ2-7	CASSTPEGGAYEQYF	TGTGCCAGTAGTACCCCGGAGGGGGGGGCCTACGAGCAGTACTTC
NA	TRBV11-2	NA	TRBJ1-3	CASSLGPPGAGNTIYF	TGTGCCAGCAGCTTGGGTCCTCCGGGGGCTGGAAACACCATATATTTT
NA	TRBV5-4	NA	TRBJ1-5	CASSFFGNQPQHF	TGTGCCAGCAGCTTTTTTGGGAATCAGCCCCAGCATTTT
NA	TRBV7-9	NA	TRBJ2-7	CASSLALVVTGPTRYEQYF	TGTGCCAGCAGCTTAGCGCTGGTCGTGACTGGACCCACACGGTACGAGCAGTACTTC
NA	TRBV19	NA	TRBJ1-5	CASNLQGGNQPQHF	TGTGCCAGTAACCTTCAGGGTGGCAATCAGCCCCAGCATTTT
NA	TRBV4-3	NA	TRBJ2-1	CASSERGEQFF	TGCGCCAGCAGTGAAAGAGGTGAGCAGTTCTTC
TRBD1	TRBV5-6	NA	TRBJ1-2	CASSLFDRGGNYGYTF	TGTGCCAGCAGCTTGTTCGACAGGGGGGGTAACTATGGCTACACCTTC
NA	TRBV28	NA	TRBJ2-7	CASSLTQGTYEQYF	TGTGCCAGCAGTTTAACCCAGGGAACCTACGAGCAGTACTTC
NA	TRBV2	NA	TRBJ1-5	CASTPTGFGQPQHF	TGTGCCAGCACGCCTACAGGGTTCGGGCAGCCCCAGCATTTT
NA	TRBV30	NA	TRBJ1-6	CAWSVGRGNSPLHF	TGTGCCTGGAGTGTGGGGAGAGGCAATTCACCCCTCCACTTT
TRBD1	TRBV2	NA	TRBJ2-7	CASRRPRTGDYEQYF	TGTGCCAGCAGGAGACCAAGGACAGGGGACTACGAGCAGTACTTC
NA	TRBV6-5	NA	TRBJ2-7	CASSLTAGSSYEQYF	TGTGCCAGCAGTCTAACGGCGGGGAGCTCCTACGAGCAGTACTTC
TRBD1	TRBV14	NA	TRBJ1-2	CASSQVTGGRGYTF	TGTGCCAGCAGCCAAGTCACAGGGGGCCGGGGCTACACCTTC
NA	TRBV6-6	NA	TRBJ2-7	CASSSTGGYEQYF	TGTGCCAGCAGTTCAACCGGGGGCTACGAGCAGTACTTC
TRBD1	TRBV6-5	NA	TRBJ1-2	CASSRTTGTGYGYTF	TGTGCCAGCAGTCGGACGACCGGGACAGGCTATGGCTACACCTTC
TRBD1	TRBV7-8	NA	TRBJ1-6	CASSGPRTGGDSPLHF	TGTGCCAGCAGCGGCCCGAGGACAGGGGGTGATTCACCCCTCCACTTT
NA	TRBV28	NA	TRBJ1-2	CATRRGGGQGNYGYTF	TGTGCCACAAGGAGGGGGGGAGGGCAGGGGAACTATGGCTACACCTTC
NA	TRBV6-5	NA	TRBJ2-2	CASRPPTGELFF	TGTGCCAGCAGGCCCCCCACCGGGGAGCTGTTTTTT
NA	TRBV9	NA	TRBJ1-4	CASSVGGRAATNEKLFF	TGTGCCAGCAGCGTAGGGGGCAGGGCGGCAACTAATGAAAAACTGTTTTTT
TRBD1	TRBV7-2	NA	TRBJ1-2	CASSSQLTGTYGYTF	TGTGCCAGCAGCTCCCAACTGACAGGGACCTATGGCTACACCTTC
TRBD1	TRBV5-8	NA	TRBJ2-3	CASSSYIGQATDTQYF	TGTGCCAGCAGCTCGTACATCGGACAGGCCACAGATACGCAGTATTTT
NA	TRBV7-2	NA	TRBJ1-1	CASSLAPVNTEAFF	TGTGCCAGCAGCTTAGCTCCAGTGAACACTGAAGCTTTCTTT
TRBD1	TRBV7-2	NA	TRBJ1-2	CASSPGVGGGGYGYTF	TGTGCCAGCAGCCCTGGGGTAGGGGGCGGGGGCTATGGCTACACCTTC
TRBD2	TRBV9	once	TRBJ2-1	CASSGLEPQGTSPYNEQFF	TGTGCCAGCAGCGGCCTCGAACCACAGGGGACTAGCCCATACAATGAGCAGTTCTTC
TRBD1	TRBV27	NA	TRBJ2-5	CASSSRTGLGETQYF	TGTGCCAGCAGTTCTCGGACAGGGCTTGGGGAGACCCAGTACTTC
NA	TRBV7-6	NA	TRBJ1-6	CASSFQGDASPLHF	TGTGCCAGCAGCTTTCAAGGGGATGCTTCACCCCTCCACTTT
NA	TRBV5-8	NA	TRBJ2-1	CASSPAYGYNEQFF	TGTGCCAGCAGCCCGGCGTACGGGTACAATGAGCAGTTCTTC
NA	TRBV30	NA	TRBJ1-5	CAWSDYRNQPQHF	TGTGCCTGGAGTGATTACAGAAATCAGCCCCAGCATTTT
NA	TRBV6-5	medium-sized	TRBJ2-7	CASMVAPTSYEQYF	TGTGCCAGCATGGTTGCACCCACCTCCTACGAGCAGTACTTC
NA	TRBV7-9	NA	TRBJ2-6	CATASGANVLTF	TGTGCCACCGCCTCTGGGGCCAACGTCCTGACTTTC
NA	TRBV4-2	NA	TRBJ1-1	CASSQDRSDGVSEAFF	TGTGCCAGCAGCCAAGACAGGTCCGATGGGGTTTCTGAAGCTTTCTTT
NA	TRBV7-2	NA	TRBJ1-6	CASSLERSPLHF	TGTGCCAGCAGCTTAGAGCGGTCACCCCTCCACTTT